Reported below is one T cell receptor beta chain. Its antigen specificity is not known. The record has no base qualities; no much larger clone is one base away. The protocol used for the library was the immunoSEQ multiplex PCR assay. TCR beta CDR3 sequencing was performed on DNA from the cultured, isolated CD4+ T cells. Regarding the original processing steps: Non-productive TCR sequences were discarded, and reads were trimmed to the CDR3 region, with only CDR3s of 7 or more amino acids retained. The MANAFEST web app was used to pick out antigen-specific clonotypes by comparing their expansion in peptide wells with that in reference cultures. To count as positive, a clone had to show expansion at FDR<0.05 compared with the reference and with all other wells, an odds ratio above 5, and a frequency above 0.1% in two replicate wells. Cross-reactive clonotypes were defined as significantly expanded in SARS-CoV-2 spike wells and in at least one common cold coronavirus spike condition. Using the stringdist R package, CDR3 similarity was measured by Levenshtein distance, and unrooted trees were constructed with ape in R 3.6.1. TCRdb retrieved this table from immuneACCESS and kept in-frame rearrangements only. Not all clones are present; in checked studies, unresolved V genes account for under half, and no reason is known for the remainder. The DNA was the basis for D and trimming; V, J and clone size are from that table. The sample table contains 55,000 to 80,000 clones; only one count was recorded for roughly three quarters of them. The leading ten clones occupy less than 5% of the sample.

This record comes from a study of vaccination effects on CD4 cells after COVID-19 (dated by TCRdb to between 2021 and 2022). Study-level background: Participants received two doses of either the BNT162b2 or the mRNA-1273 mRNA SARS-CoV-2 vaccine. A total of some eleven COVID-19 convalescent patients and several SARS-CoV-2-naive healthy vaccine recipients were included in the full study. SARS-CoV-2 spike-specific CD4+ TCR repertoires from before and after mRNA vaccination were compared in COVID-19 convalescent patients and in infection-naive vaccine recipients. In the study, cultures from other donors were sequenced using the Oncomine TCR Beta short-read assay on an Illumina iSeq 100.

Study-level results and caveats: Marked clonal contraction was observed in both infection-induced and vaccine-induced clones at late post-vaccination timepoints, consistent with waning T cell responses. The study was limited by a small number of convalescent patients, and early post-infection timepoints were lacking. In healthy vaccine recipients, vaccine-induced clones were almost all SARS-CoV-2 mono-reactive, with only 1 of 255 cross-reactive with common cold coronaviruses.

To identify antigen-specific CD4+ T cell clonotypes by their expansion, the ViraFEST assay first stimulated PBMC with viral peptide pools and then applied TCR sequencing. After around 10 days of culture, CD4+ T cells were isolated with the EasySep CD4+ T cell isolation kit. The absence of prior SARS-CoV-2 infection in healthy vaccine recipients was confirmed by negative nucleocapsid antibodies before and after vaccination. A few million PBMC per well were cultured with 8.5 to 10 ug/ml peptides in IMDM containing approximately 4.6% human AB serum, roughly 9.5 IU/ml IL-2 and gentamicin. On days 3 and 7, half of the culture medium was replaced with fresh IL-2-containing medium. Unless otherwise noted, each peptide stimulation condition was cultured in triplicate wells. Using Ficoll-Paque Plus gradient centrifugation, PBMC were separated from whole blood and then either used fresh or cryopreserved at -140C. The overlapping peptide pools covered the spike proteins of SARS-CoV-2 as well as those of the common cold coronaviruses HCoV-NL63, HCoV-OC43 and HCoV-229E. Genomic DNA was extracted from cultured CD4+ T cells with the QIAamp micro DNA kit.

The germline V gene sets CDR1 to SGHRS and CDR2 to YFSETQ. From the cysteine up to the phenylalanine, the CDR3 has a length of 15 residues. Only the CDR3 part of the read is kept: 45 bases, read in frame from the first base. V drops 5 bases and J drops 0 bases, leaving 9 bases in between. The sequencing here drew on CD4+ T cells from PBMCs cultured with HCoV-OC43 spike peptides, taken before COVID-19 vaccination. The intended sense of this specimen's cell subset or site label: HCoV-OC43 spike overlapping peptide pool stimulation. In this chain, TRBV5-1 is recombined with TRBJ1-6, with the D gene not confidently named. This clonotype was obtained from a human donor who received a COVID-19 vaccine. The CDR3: CASRGSSSYNSPLHF. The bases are TGCGCCAGCAGGGGCTCGAGCTCCTATAATTCACCCCTCCACTTT.